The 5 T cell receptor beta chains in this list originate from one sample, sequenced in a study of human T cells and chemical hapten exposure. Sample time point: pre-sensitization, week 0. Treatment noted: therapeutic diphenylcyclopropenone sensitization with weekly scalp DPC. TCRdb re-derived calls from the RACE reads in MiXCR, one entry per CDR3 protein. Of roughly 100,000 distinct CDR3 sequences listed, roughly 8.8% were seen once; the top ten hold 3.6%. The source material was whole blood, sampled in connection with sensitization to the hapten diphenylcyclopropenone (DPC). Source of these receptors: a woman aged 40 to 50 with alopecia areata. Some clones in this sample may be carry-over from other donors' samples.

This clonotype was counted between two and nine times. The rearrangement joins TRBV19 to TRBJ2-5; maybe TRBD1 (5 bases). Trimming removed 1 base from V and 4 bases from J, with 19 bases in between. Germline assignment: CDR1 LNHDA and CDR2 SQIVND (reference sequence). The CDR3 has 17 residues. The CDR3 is CASSIGQGADVRETQYF. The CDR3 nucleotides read TGTGCCAGTAGTATAGGTCAAGGGGCGGACGTCCGAGAGACCCAGTACTTC.

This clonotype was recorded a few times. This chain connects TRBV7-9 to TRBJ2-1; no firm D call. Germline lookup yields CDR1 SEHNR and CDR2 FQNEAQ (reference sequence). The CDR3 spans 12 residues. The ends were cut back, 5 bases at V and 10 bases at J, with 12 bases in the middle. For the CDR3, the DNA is TGTGCCAGCAGCCGCGAATTGGGAGAGCAGTTCTTC. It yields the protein CASSRELGEQFF.

DNA of the CDR3: TGCGCCAGCAGCTCACTTATAGCAGATACGCAGTATTTT. It is translated as CASSSLIADTQYF. The chain has TRBV5-1 and TRBJ2-3, with D uncertain. CDR3 length: 13 residues. V lost 3 bases and J 4 bases, leaving 9 bases between the germline ends. CDR1 SGHRS and CDR2 YFSETQ come from the germline V gene.

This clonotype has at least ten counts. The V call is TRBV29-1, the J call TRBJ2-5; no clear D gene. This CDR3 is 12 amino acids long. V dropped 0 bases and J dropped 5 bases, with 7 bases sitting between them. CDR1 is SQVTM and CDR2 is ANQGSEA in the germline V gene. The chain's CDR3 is CSVEEGWETQYF. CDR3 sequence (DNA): TGCAGCGTTGAAGAGGGTTGGGAGACCCAGTACTTC.

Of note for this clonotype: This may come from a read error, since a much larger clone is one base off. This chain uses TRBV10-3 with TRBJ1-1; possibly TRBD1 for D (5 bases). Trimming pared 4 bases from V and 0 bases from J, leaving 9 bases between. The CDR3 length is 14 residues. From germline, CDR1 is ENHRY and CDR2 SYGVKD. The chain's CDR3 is CAISGQSLNTEAFF. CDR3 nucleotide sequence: TGTGCCATCAGTGGACAGAGTTTGAACACTGAAGCTTTCTTT.